These 14 T cell receptor beta chains came from one sample sequenced in a study of CD8 T cells in Susac syndrome. Random hexamers were used to reverse transcribe an amount of roughly 0.45 to 1 ug RNA. TCRdb used MiXCR to reprocess the immunoSEQ multiplex PCR reads, holding one entry per CDR3 protein. Of hundreds of thousands of distinct CDR3 sequences listed, roughly 84% are singletons. Specimen: CD8+ T cells from PBMCs. These receptors were taken from a human donor with multiple sclerosis.

CDR3: CASSLVHGLAGRYEQYF. CDR3 nucleotides: TGTGCCAGCAGCTTAGTCCACGGACTAGCGGGTCGCTACGAGCAGTACTTC. The rearrangement links TRBV7-9 to TRBJ2-7, with 11 nucleotides matching TRBD2. This CDR3 region has 17 residues. The germline V gene has CDR1 SEHNR and CDR2 FQNEAQ (reference sequence). V trimming: 1 base; J trimming: 3 bases; junction bases outside the gene matches: 8. Looking up the rest from reference TRBV7-9 and TRBJ2-7 gives the full variable domain: DTGVSQNPRHKITKRGQNVTFRCDPISEHNRLYWYRQTLGQGPEFLTYFQNEAQLEKSRLLSDRFSAERPKGSFSTLEIQRTEQGDSAMYLCASSLVHGLAGRYEQYFGPGTRLTVT.

V gene TRBV6-5 combines with J gene TRBJ2-4; 10 bases are shared with TRBD2. The V gene end was trimmed by 2 bases and the J gene end by 3 bases; junction bases not matched to a gene: 7. The germline CDR1 and CDR2 sequences are MNHEY and SVGAGI. The CDR3 totals 17 residues. The CDR3 sequence is CASSYPGLADGKNIQYF. The CDR3, as DNA: TGTGCCAGCAGTTACCCCGGACTAGCGGATGGCAAAAACATTCAGTACTTC.

The chain is built from TRBV27 and TRBJ2-7; maybe TRBD2 (5 bases). This CDR3 is built from 16 residues. Germline loops: CDR1 MNHEY, CDR2 SMNVEV (reference sequence). The V and J ends lost 2 bases and 5 bases respectively, with 19 bases between them. Here the CDR3 reads CASSLGSGRGRHEQYF. CDR3 nucleotides: TGTGCCAGCAGTTTAGGGAGCGGACGGGGAAGACACGAGCAGTACTTC.

This rearrangement joins TRBV27 to TRBJ2-7; no clear D. Germline CDR1 is MNHEY and CDR2 is SMNVEV (reference sequence). CDR3 length equals 12 residues. The V end was cut by 6 bases, the J end by 5 bases, with 11 bases between. The CDR3 here is CASSPRFDEQYF. The CDR3 DNA sequence: TGTGCCAGCAGCCCCCGGTTCGACGAGCAGTACTTC.

V gene TRBV7-9 combines with J gene TRBJ2-7, with D perhaps matching TRBD2 (5 bases). The CDR3 loop spans 14 amino acids. V was clipped by 5 bases and J by 1 base, with 12 bases between them. Germline V lookup: CDR1 SEHNR, CDR2 FQNEAQ (reference sequence). Written as DNA, the CDR3 is TGTGCCAGCAGCCTTAATAGCGTGTCCTACGAGCAGTACTTC. Translated: CASSLNSVSYEQYF.

Comments on this clonotype: One junction end does not reproduce the germline sequence, and a read error may be involved. The genes are TRBV7-7 and TRBJ2-1; D gene uncertain. This CDR3 is 16 amino acids long. CDR1 SSHAT and CDR2 FNYEAQ come from the germline V gene (reference sequence). Written as DNA, the CDR3 is TGTGCTAGCAGCTTATTGGCAGGACCCCCCGACAATGAGCAGTTCTTC. As protein: CASSLLAGPPDNEQFF.

This rearrangement joins TRBV7-8 to TRBJ2-7; 11 nucleotides agree with TRBD2. CDR3 size: 14 residues. CDR1 is SGHVS, CDR2 FQNEAQ, per germline. V lost 3 bases to trimming and J lost 5 bases; unmatched junction nucleotides: 3. CDR3 in DNA: TGTGCCAGCAGCTTCCTACTAGCGGGAGACGAGCAGTACTTC. Residues: CASSFLLAGDEQYF.

The chain links TRBV27 to TRBJ1-1; D is perhaps TRBD1 (6 bases). This CDR3 has 11 amino acids. Trimming cost V 11 bases and J 6 bases, with 13 bases left between them. Germline assignment: CDR1 MNHEY and CDR2 SMNVEV (reference sequence). The DNA of the CDR3 is TGTGCCGCAGGGGAACGGCCTGAAGCTTTCTTT. Its translation: CAAGERPEAFF.

The chain employs TRBV28 and TRBJ1-4, with a tentative D call TRBD1 (6 bases). CDR3 length equals 14 residues. From germline, CDR1 is MDHEN and CDR2 SYDVKM. V lost 3 bases and J lost 8, with 13 bases in between. Here the CDR3 DNA reads TGTGCCAGCAGTTTTGGTCCAGGGGTAGAAAAACTGTTTTTT. Its protein is CASSFGPGVEKLFF.

This rearrangement joins TRBV3-1 to TRBJ2-5, with 9 bases lining up with TRBD2. The CDR3 covers 15 residues. V shed 2 bases, J shed 5 bases, and the junction held 6 bases outside the gene matches. CDR1 is LGHDT and CDR2 is YNNKEL in the germline V gene (reference sequence). The CDR3 nucleotides are TGTGCCAGCAGCCAACTTGCGGGAGGGGAGGAGACCCAGTACTTC. Its protein is CASSQLAGGEETQYF.

This clonotype was seen just once. The chain joins TRBV10-3 to TRBJ2-7; 9 positions match TRBD2. Per the germline V gene, CDR1 is ENHRY and CDR2 is SYGVKD. V lost 6 bases and J lost 5; bases outside the gene matches: 8. The CDR3 is 14 residues long. The CDR3 DNA follows: TGTGCCATCAGGGAGGGCGGGAGGGTGGACGAGCAGTACTTC. Translation gives CAIREGGRVDEQYF.

J is TRBJ1-1 and V is TRBV21-1. TRBV21-1 is a pseudogene segment. CDR3 length: 13 residues. CDR3 DNA sequence: TGTGCCAGCTTTAATGAGGTGAACACTGAAGCTTTCTTT. Its protein product is CASFNEVNTEAFF.

The CDR3 DNA is TGTGCCAGCAGTTTAAAGGGGGGGCTGACTGGAAACACCATATATTTT. Translated: CASSLKGGLTGNTIYF. The J gene is TRBJ1-3, the V gene TRBV27; D is perhaps TRBD1 (6 bases). V gave up 2 bases and J gave up 2 bases, with 13 bases separating them. The CDR3 loop spans 16 amino acids. Germline V gene sequence: CDR1 MNHEY, CDR2 SMNVEV (reference sequence).

This clonotype was recorded a few times. V usage is TRBV27 and J usage is TRBJ2-1; a possible D gene is TRBD1 (6 bases). Germline lookup yields CDR1 MNHEY and CDR2 SMNVEV (reference sequence). The CDR3 spans 14 residues. Trimming stripped 5 bases from V and 1 base from J, with 9 bases between. This chain's CDR3 is CASSAQGSYNEQFF. CDR3 bases: TGTGCCAGCAGTGCGCAGGGGTCCTACAATGAGCAGTTCTTC.